This T cell receptor beta chain appears in the sequencing data of a study of T cell responses to AZD1222 COVID-19 vaccine. This CDR3 has 12 residues. V was pared by 7 bases and J by 2 bases, with 6 bases between. Germline lookup yields CDR1 LNHDA and CDR2 SQIVND (reference sequence). This table comes from immunoSEQ multiplex PCR, and its TCRdb copy is limited to in-frame clones, with some not included. Seen here are around 91,000 clones, 91% observed once, and the top ten hold around 8%. For this clone: The antigen is unknown.

Broader study findings: The reported proportion of spike-specific TCRs targeting unmutated variant regions was nearly half. Receipt of two AZD1222 doses was followed by a rise in Spike-specific TCR breadth and depth.

The J gene is TRBJ1-5, the V gene TRBV19, with D hard to call. Sample: peripheral blood, taken 28 days after the second AZD1222 dose. The source of this sequence is an adult who received the AZD1222 COVID-19 vaccine. Here the CDR3 reads CASTQGNQPQHF. CDR3 nucleotide sequence: TGTGCCAGTACTCAAGGCAATCAGCCCCAGCATTTT.